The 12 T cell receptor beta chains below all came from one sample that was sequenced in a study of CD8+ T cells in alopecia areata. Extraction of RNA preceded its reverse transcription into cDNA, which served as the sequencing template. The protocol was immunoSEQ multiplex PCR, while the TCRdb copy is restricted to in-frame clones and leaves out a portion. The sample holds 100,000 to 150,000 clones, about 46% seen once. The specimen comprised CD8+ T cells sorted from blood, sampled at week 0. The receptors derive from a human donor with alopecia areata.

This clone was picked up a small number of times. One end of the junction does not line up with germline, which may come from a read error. CDR3 bases: TGTGCCAGCAGAGCCGGACAGGAGATTCATTTT. Translation: CASRAGQEIHF. V and J are TRBV6-5 and TRBJ1-3; 7 nucleotides align to TRBD1. Germline lookup yields CDR1 MNHEY and CDR2 SVGAGI. The CDR3 covers 11 residues.

CDR3 in amino acids: CASSLFGGTGELFF. The CDR3, as DNA: TGTGCCAGCAGCTTGTTCGGGGGCACCGGGGAGCTGTTTTTT. The chain links TRBV5-4 to TRBJ2-2, with TRBD2 as a possible D gene (6 bases). The CDR3 covers 14 residues. V lost 1 base, J lost 4 bases, and 8 bases lay in between. CDR1 is SGHNT and CDR2 is YYREEE in the germline V gene (reference sequence).

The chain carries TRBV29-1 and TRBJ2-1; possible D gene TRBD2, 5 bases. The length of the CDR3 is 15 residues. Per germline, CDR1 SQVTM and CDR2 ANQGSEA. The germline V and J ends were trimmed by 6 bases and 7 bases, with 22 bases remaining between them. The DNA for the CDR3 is TGCAGCGTGGTAGGTCCCGGGGAACGTCATAATGAGCAGTTCTTC. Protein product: CSVVGPGERHNEQFF.

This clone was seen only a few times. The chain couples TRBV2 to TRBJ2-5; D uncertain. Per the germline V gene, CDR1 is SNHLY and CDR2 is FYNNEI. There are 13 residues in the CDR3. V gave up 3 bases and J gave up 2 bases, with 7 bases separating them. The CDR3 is CASSDTAQETQYF. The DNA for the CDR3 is TGTGCCAGCAGTGACACAGCTCAAGAGACCCAGTACTTC.

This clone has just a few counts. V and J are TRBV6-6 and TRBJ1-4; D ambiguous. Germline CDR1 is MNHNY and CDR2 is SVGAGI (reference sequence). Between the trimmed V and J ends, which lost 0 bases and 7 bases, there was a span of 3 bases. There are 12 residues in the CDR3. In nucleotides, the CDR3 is TGTGCCAGCAGTTACTCGACTGAAAAACTGTTTTTT. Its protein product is CASSYSTEKLFF.

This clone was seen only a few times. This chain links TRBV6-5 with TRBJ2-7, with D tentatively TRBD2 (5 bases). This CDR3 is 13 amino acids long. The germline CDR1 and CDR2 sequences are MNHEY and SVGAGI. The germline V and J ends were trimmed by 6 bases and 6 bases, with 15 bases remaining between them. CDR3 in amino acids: CASSWTPGSEQYF. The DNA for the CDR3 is TGTGCCAGCAGCTGGACCCCGGGATCCGAGCAGTACTTC.

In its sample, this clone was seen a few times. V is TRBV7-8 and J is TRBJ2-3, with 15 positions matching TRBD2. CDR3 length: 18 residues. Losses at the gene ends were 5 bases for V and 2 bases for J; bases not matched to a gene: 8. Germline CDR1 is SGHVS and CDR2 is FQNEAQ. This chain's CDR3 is CASSAGTSGGSNTDTQYF. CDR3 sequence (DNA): TGTGCCAGCAGCGCCGGGACTAGCGGGGGGTCCAACACAGATACGCAGTATTTT.

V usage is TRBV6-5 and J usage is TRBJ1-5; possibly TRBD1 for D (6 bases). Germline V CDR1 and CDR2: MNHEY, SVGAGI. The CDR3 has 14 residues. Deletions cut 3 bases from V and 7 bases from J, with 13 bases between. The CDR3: CASSYGGGDQPQHF. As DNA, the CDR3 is TGTGCCAGCAGTTATGGGGGGGGCGACCAGCCCCAGCATTTT.

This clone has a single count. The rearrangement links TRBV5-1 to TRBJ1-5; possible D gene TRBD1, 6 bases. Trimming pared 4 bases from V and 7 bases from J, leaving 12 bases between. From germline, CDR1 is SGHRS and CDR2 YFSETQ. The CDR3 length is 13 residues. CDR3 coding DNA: TGCGCCAGCAGCGTATCGAGGGGGCAGCCCCAGCATTTT. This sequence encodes CASSVSRGQPQHF.

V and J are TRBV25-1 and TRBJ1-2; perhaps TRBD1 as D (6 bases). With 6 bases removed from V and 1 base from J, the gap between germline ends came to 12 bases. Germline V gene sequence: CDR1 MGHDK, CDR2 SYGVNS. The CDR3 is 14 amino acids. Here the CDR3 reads CASSPGDLNYGYTF. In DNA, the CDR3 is TGTGCCAGCAGCCCAGGGGACCTTAACTATGGCTACACCTTC.

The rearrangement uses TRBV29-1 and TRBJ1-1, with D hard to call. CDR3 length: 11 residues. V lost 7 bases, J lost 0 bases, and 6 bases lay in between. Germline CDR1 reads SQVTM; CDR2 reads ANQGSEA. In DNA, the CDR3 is TGCAGCGGAGAGGTGAACACTGAAGCTTTCTTT. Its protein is CSGEVNTEAFF. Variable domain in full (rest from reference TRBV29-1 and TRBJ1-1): SAVISQKPSRDICQRGTSLTIQCQVDSQVTMMFWYRQQPGQSLTLIATANQGSEATYESGFVIDKFPISRPNLTFSTLTVSNMSPEDSSIYLCSGEVNTEAFFGQGTRLTVV.

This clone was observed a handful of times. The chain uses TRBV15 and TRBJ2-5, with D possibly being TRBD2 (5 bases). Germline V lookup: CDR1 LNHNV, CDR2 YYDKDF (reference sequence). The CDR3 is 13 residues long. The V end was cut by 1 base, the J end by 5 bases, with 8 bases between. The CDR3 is CATSRVPGETQYF. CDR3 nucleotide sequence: TGTGCCACCAGCAGAGTCCCGGGGGAGACCCAGTACTTC.